What follows are 17 T cell receptor beta chains derived from one specimen sequenced in a study of blood T cell repertoires in COVID-19. Assay used: immunoSEQ multiplex PCR; TCRdb lists only in-frame clones, some missing. The sample consists of tens of thousands of clones, 80% to 90% of them appearing once. Sequenced: peripheral blood. These receptors were taken from a woman in her seventies with COVID-19, enrolled during active disease.

The chain links TRBV12-3 or TRBV12-4 to TRBJ2-1; D is undetermined. V lost 3 bases and J 7 bases, leaving 4 bases between the germline ends. The CDR3 has 11 amino acids. The CDR3 bases are TGTGCCAGCAGTTTCGGTAATGAGCAGTTCTTC. This sequence encodes CASSFGNEQFF.

The chain carries TRBV4-2 and TRBJ1-2, with 11 bases matching TRBD1. The CDR3 totals 15 residues. From germline, CDR1 is LGHNA and CDR2 YNFKEQ. J gave up 2 bases and V 2 bases, and 1 base lay outside the gene matches. The CDR3 DNA is TGTGCCAGCAGCCAATGGACAGGGGGCAACTATGGCTACACCTTC. Translated, it gives CASSQWTGGNYGYTF.

The chain employs TRBV4-1 and TRBJ2-7; maybe TRBD2 (5 bases). The CDR3 spans 16 residues. Trimming took 4 bases from V and 3 from J, leaving 19 bases between them. Germline V gives CDR1 MGHRA, CDR2 YSYEKL. CDR3 sequence: CASSPGGWGWGYEQYV. In DNA form, the CDR3 reads TGCGCCAGCAGCCCTGGAGGTTGGGGATGGGGCTACGAGCAGTACGTC.

This clone was detected a few times. V usage is TRBV6-6 and J usage is TRBJ2-1; 8 bases map to TRBD2. Per the germline V gene, CDR1 is MNHNY and CDR2 is SVGAGI (reference sequence). Losses at the gene ends were 6 bases for V and 5 bases for J; bases not matched to a gene: 6. The CDR3 consists of 14 residues. This chain's CDR3 is CASRSGLGNNEQFF. CDR3 DNA: TGTGCCAGCAGGTCGGGACTAGGGAACAATGAGCAGTTCTTC.

This clone was counted between two and nine times. The chain carries TRBV6-2 or TRBV6-3 and TRBJ1-5, with D perhaps TRBD1 (5 bases). The CDR3 is 14 residues long. Per germline, CDR1 MNHEY and CDR2 SVGEGT. V was cut by 5 bases and J by 7 bases, with 15 bases left in between. CDR3 sequence: CASSPQVLGQPQHF. The CDR3 DNA reads TGTGCCAGCAGTCCACAGGTCCTGGGGCAGCCCCAGCATTTT.

J is TRBJ1-2 and V is TRBV10-2; D unresolved. This CDR3 contains 13 residues. Looked up from germline, CDR1 is WSHSY and CDR2 is SAAADI. The V end was cut by 2 bases, the J end by 5 bases, with 9 bases between. CDR3 loop: CASSEVSAYGYTF. CDR3 in DNA: TGCGCCAGCAGTGAGGTGAGCGCATATGGCTACACCTTC.

The chain couples TRBV7-2 to TRBJ1-2; a weak D match, TRBD1 (6 bases). CDR1 SGHTA and CDR2 FQGNSA come from the germline V gene. V dropped 5 bases and J dropped 7 bases, with 14 bases sitting between them. The CDR3 extends over 13 amino acids. For the CDR3, the DNA is TGTGCCAGCAGCCCCGACAGGTATAGTGGCTACACCTTC. As protein: CASSPDRYSGYTF.

V and J are TRBV6-5 and TRBJ1-2; TRBD1 matches at 7 bases. CDR1 and CDR2 (germline): MNHEY, SVGAGI. The CDR3 runs to 13 residues. V lost 6 bases, J lost 5 bases, and 6 bases stayed unmatched. The CDR3 DNA reads as TGTGCCAGCAGCCCGGGACAGCGGTATGGCTACACCTTC. This translates into CASSPGQRYGYTF.

V is TRBV19 and J is TRBJ1-1, with 10 bases that match TRBD1. Germline CDR1 LNHDA, CDR2 SQIVND (reference sequence). V dropped 3 bases and J dropped 5; count of bases not matched to a gene: 12. CDR3 size: 17 residues. CDR3 sequence reads: CASSMGLGTGDITEAFF. CDR3 DNA sequence: TGTGCCAGTAGTATGGGACTAGGGACAGGGGATATAACTGAAGCTTTCTTT.

The gene calls are TRBV20-1 and TRBJ2-7, with 8 nucleotides matching TRBD1. CDR1 is DFQATT, CDR2 SNEGSKA, per germline (reference sequence). V gave up 6 bases and J gave up 5 bases; unmatched junction bases: 3. The CDR3 is 11 residues long. The CDR3 sequence is CSAPQGDEQYF. CDR3 nucleotides: TGCAGTGCACCACAGGGGGACGAGCAGTACTTC.

The chain uses TRBV5-4 and TRBJ2-7, with TRBD1 matching 7 bases. The CDR3 contains 13 residues. Germline values: CDR1 SGHNT, CDR2 YYREEE (reference sequence). Unmatched junction bases numbered 5, after V lost 1 base and J lost 7 bases. This CDR3 is CASSLTGRGEQYV. As DNA, the CDR3 is TGTGCCAGCAGCTTGACGGGCAGGGGGGAGCAGTACGTC.

The sample holds a few counts of this clone. The rearrangement links TRBV11-2 to TRBJ1-2; maybe TRBD1 (5 bases). CDR1 SGHAT and CDR2 FQNNGV come from the germline V gene. V dropped 4 bases and J dropped 5 bases, with 20 bases sitting between them. The CDR3 sequence is 16 residues long. The CDR3 region is CASSSFRVGVQYGYTF. The CDR3 nucleotides read TGTGCCAGCAGCTCCTTCCGCGTAGGGGTACAGTATGGCTACACCTTC. The variable domain in full, with the rest retrieved from reference TRBV11-2 and TRBJ1-2, is EAGVAQSPRYKIIEKRQSVAFWCNPISGHATLYWYQQILGQGPKLLIQFQNNGVVDDSQLPKDRFSAERLKGVDSTLKIQPAKLEDSAVYLCASSSFRVGVQYGYTFGSGTRLTVV.

The V call is TRBV2, the J call TRBJ1-5; 7 bases map to TRBD1. CDR3 length: 13 residues. Germline-derived CDR1 and CDR2 are SNHLY and FYNNEI. J was trimmed by 6 bases and V by 7 bases; bases with no gene match: 6. CDR3 amino acids: CASTLGQVQPQHF. DNA of the CDR3: TGTGCCAGCACCCTAGGACAGGTTCAGCCCCAGCATTTT.

This sequence joins TRBV12-3 or TRBV12-4 and TRBJ1-1; D is unclear. V was clipped by 6 bases and J by 4 bases, with 9 bases between them. This CDR3 region has 12 residues. The CDR3 DNA reads TGTGCCAGCAGGGAGACGGGCACTGAAGCTTTCTTT. Its translation: CASRETGTEAFF.

The chain carries TRBV5-6 and TRBJ2-1; 9 nucleotides agree with TRBD2. Germline CDR1 and CDR2: SGHDT and YYEEEE. J gave up 2 bases and V 4 bases, and 4 bases lay outside the gene matches. This CDR3 contains 15 residues. The CDR3 here is CASSPGLATYNEQFF. The CDR3 DNA reads as TGTGCCAGCAGCCCGGGACTAGCAACCTACAATGAGCAGTTCTTC.

V and J are TRBV7-2 and TRBJ2-1; 10 bases are shared with TRBD2. V lost 5 bases and J lost 8; bases outside the gene matches: 6. The CDR3 spans 14 residues. Germline assignment: CDR1 SGHTA and CDR2 FQGNSA. The CDR3 sequence: CASSTGLANYEQFF. CDR3 in DNA: TGTGCCAGCAGCACGGGACTAGCGAATTATGAGCAGTTCTTC.

The J gene is TRBJ2-2, the V gene TRBV3-1 (or the pseudogene TRBV3-2); 9 nucleotides line up with TRBD1. The CDR3 extends over 16 amino acids. Germline assignment: CDR1 LGHDT and CDR2 YNNKEL (reference sequence). After removal of 4 bases from V and 5 bases from J, the junction contained 8 bases not matched to a gene. The DNA for the CDR3 is TGTGCCAGCAGCCGCACAGGGGGCGTTGGTACCGGGGAGCTGTTTTTT. Residues: CASSRTGGVGTGELFF.